This is a list of T cell receptor beta chains from one sample in a study of blood T cell repertoires in COVID-19. The protocol was immunoSEQ multiplex PCR, while the TCRdb copy is restricted to in-frame clones and leaves out a portion. This sample has hundreds of thousands of clones, with 75% to 85% found just once. What was sequenced was peripheral blood. The receptors were sampled from a woman aged 30 to 39 with COVID-19, enrolled during active disease. Each CDR3 is given with its conserved first and last residue. Fields, in order: J gene, D gene, clone size, V gene, CDR3 protein, CDR3 DNA. A D gene is named only where the DNA matches it firmly. Only part of the rows carry a size: once, few, many, or a class if the clone is expanded.

j_call: TRBJ1-6
d_call: NA
clone_size: NA
v_call: TRBV19
cdr3_aa: CATNPTGDRAPLHF
cdr3_nt: TGTGCCACCAACCCGACGGGGGATAGGGCACCCCTCCACTTT

j_call: TRBJ1-1
d_call: TRBD1
clone_size: NA
v_call: TRBV11-2
cdr3_aa: CASSSSRGTEAFF
cdr3_nt: TGTGCCAGCAGCTCGTCCAGGGGGACTGAAGCTTTCTTT

j_call: TRBJ2-5
d_call: TRBD2
clone_size: NA
v_call: TRBV3-1/TRBV3-2
cdr3_aa: CASSQKVLGTSGRKTQYF
cdr3_nt: TGTGCCAGCAGCCAAAAGGTTCTCGGGACTAGCGGGAGGAAGACCCAGTACTTC

j_call: TRBJ2-3
d_call: TRBD2
clone_size: NA
v_call: TRBV9
cdr3_aa: CASSSGLAGPSPNTDTQYF
cdr3_nt: TGTGCCAGCAGCTCGGGGCTAGCGGGGCCCTCTCCCAACACAGATACGCAGTATTTT

j_call: TRBJ2-7
d_call: NA
clone_size: NA
v_call: TRBV30
cdr3_aa: CAWSVGQVSYEQYF
cdr3_nt: TGTGCCTGGAGTGTAGGCCAGGTCTCCTACGAGCAGTACTTC

j_call: TRBJ1-1
d_call: TRBD1
clone_size: NA
v_call: TRBV5-1
cdr3_aa: CASRYGQGEIIGTEAFF
cdr3_nt: TGCGCCAGCAGATACGGACAGGGGGAAATTATCGGGACTGAAGCTTTCTTT

j_call: TRBJ2-3
d_call: TRBD2
clone_size: NA
v_call: TRBV4-2
cdr3_aa: CASSRSPGTSGKPSTDTQYF
cdr3_nt: TGTGCCAGCAGCCGCTCCCCCGGGACTAGCGGGAAACCTAGCACAGATACGCAGTATTTT

j_call: TRBJ2-7
d_call: NA
clone_size: NA
v_call: TRBV29-1
cdr3_aa: CSVEGVGGSYEQYF
cdr3_nt: TGCAGCGTTGAAGGAGTGGGGGGCTCCTACGAGCAGTACTTC

j_call: TRBJ2-6
d_call: NA
clone_size: NA
v_call: TRBV19
cdr3_aa: CASTQTGANVLTF
cdr3_nt: TGTGCCAGTACCCAAACTGGGGCCAACGTCCTGACTTTC

j_call: TRBJ2-3
d_call: TRBD2
clone_size: NA
v_call: TRBV5-1
cdr3_aa: CASSLKSSGSDTQYF
cdr3_nt: TGCGCCAGCAGCTTGAAAAGTAGCGGGAGTGATACGCAGTATTTT

j_call: TRBJ2-1
d_call: NA
clone_size: NA
v_call: TRBV11-2
cdr3_aa: CASSPLLGLEQFF
cdr3_nt: TGTGCCAGCAGCCCACTCTTAGGACTAGAGCAGTTCTTC

j_call: TRBJ2-2
d_call: NA
clone_size: NA
v_call: TRBV28
cdr3_aa: CASSLTPSWAANTGELFF
cdr3_nt: TGTGCCAGCAGTTTAACACCCTCCTGGGCTGCGAACACCGGGGAGCTGTTTTTT

j_call: TRBJ2-4
d_call: NA
clone_size: once
v_call: TRBV5-1
cdr3_aa: CASDKPAKNIQYF
cdr3_nt: TGCGCCAGCGACAAACCAGCCAAAAACATTCAGTACTTC

j_call: TRBJ2-1
d_call: NA
clone_size: NA
v_call: TRBV13
cdr3_aa: CASSLGGHFYNEQFF
cdr3_nt: TGTGCCAGCAGCTTAGGGGGACACTTCTACAATGAGCAGTTCTTC

j_call: TRBJ1-6
d_call: TRBD1
clone_size: NA
v_call: TRBV7-9
cdr3_aa: CASSQGAHSPLHF
cdr3_nt: TGTGCCAGCTCACAGGGGGCCCATTCACCCCTCCACTTT

j_call: TRBJ2-1
d_call: NA
clone_size: NA
v_call: TRBV18
cdr3_aa: CASSPRLVDEQFF
cdr3_nt: TGTGCCAGCTCACCGAGGCTAGTCGATGAGCAGTTCTTC

j_call: TRBJ2-5
d_call: TRBD2
clone_size: NA
v_call: TRBV20-1
cdr3_aa: CSASVAGDIQETQYF
cdr3_nt: TGCAGTGCTAGTGTAGCGGGAGATATCCAAGAGACCCAGTACTTC

j_call: TRBJ1-2
d_call: NA
clone_size: NA
v_call: TRBV5-1
cdr3_aa: CASSSHRGGGSLGTF
cdr3_nt: TGCGCCAGCAGCTCGCACCGGGGTGGTGGGTCTCTCGGAACCTTC

j_call: TRBJ2-7
d_call: NA
clone_size: NA
v_call: TRBV7-2
cdr3_aa: CASSFDSYTYEQYF
cdr3_nt: TGTGCCAGCAGCTTCGACAGTTACACCTACGAGCAGTACTTC

j_call: TRBJ2-2
d_call: TRBD1
clone_size: NA
v_call: TRBV7-6
cdr3_aa: CASSPPTGTGQTGELFF
cdr3_nt: TGTGCCAGCAGCCCCCCCACCGGGACAGGGCAAACCGGGGAGCTGTTTTTT

j_call: TRBJ1-3
d_call: NA
clone_size: once
v_call: TRBV4-1
cdr3_aa: CASSQGIRGSGNTIYF
cdr3_nt: TGCGCCAGCAGCCAAGGGATAAGGGGATCTGGAAACACCATATATTTT

j_call: TRBJ2-5
d_call: TRBD2
clone_size: NA
v_call: TRBV5-1
cdr3_aa: CASSLGLADVQETQYF
cdr3_nt: TGCGCCAGCAGCTTGGGACTAGCAGACGTACAAGAGACCCAGTACTTC

j_call: TRBJ1-5
d_call: NA
clone_size: NA
v_call: TRBV7-9
cdr3_aa: CASSLSGGLDQPQHF
cdr3_nt: TGTGCCAGCAGCTTATCGGGGGGGCTGGATCAGCCCCAGCATTTT

j_call: TRBJ2-3
d_call: NA
clone_size: NA
v_call: TRBV3-1/TRBV3-2
cdr3_aa: CASSPPSTDTQYF
cdr3_nt: TGTGCCAGCAGCCCCCCAAGCACAGATACGCAGTATTTT

j_call: TRBJ1-6
d_call: NA
clone_size: NA
v_call: TRBV7-3
cdr3_aa: CASSSGSYNSPLHF
cdr3_nt: TGTGCCAGCAGCTCAGGCTCCTATAATTCACCCCTCCACTTT

j_call: TRBJ2-1
d_call: TRBD2
clone_size: NA
v_call: TRBV6-2/TRBV6-3
cdr3_aa: CASSYSGLAGGGGNEQFF
cdr3_nt: TGTGCCAGCAGTTACTCAGGGCTAGCGGGAGGGGGGGGAAATGAGCAGTTCTTC

j_call: TRBJ2-4
d_call: NA
clone_size: NA
v_call: TRBV2
cdr3_aa: CASRPRAKNIQYF
cdr3_nt: TGTGCCAGCCGCCCACGGGCCAAAAACATTCAGTACTTC

j_call: TRBJ1-6
d_call: NA
clone_size: many
v_call: TRBV10-3
cdr3_aa: CAISDGISPLHF
cdr3_nt: TGTGCCATCAGTGACGGGATCTCACCCCTCCACTTT

j_call: TRBJ2-1
d_call: NA
clone_size: NA
v_call: TRBV7-2
cdr3_aa: CASSLEPRSYNEQFF
cdr3_nt: TGTGCCAGCAGCTTAGAACCGCGCTCCTACAATGAGCAGTTCTTC

j_call: TRBJ1-2
d_call: NA
clone_size: once
v_call: TRBV12-5
cdr3_aa: CASGLVPGYYGYTF
cdr3_nt: TGTGCTAGTGGTTTGGTCCCAGGATACTATGGCTACACCTTC

j_call: TRBJ1-2
d_call: NA
clone_size: NA
v_call: TRBV28
cdr3_aa: CASSSSNQGYGYTF
cdr3_nt: TGTGCCAGCAGTTCATCGAACCAGGGCTATGGCTACACCTTC

j_call: TRBJ2-7
d_call: TRBD2
clone_size: NA
v_call: TRBV7-2
cdr3_aa: CASSLMPGLAKAYEQYF
cdr3_nt: TGTGCCAGCAGCTTAATGCCCGGACTAGCGAAGGCCTACGAGCAGTACTTC

j_call: TRBJ2-7
d_call: NA
clone_size: few
v_call: TRBV7-2
cdr3_aa: CASSRIAGDSYEQYF
cdr3_nt: TGTGCCAGCAGCAGGATCGCGGGCGACTCCTACGAGCAGTACTTC

j_call: TRBJ2-7
d_call: NA
clone_size: once
v_call: TRBV28
cdr3_aa: CASGGAGEQYF
cdr3_nt: TGTGCCAGCGGCGGCGCTGGGGAGCAGTACTTC

j_call: TRBJ2-5
d_call: NA
clone_size: NA
v_call: TRBV30
cdr3_aa: CAWSVGRRDTQYF
cdr3_nt: TGTGCCTGGAGTGTTGGTAGAAGAGATACCCAGTACTTC

j_call: TRBJ2-2
d_call: TRBD2
clone_size: NA
v_call: TRBV3-1/TRBV3-2
cdr3_aa: CASSQDWSSGDPNTGELFF
cdr3_nt: TGTGCCAGCAGCCAAGATTGGAGTAGCGGGGACCCGAACACCGGGGAGCTGTTTTTT

j_call: TRBJ2-2
d_call: NA
clone_size: few
v_call: TRBV9
cdr3_aa: CASSVGPGELFF
cdr3_nt: TGTGCCAGCAGCGTAGGGCCCGGGGAGCTGTTTTTT

j_call: TRBJ1-1
d_call: NA
clone_size: once
v_call: TRBV28
cdr3_aa: CASSLQVSNTEAFF
cdr3_nt: TGTGCCAGCAGCTTACAGGTTTCGAACACTGAAGCTTTCTTT

j_call: TRBJ1-1
d_call: NA
clone_size: few
v_call: TRBV4-2
cdr3_aa: CASSQDVARGRTEAFF
cdr3_nt: TGTGCCAGCAGCCAAGATGTCGCCAGGGGACGAACTGAAGCTTTCTTT

j_call: TRBJ2-1
d_call: TRBD2
clone_size: few
v_call: TRBV4-1
cdr3_aa: CASSQISGRASDEQFF
cdr3_nt: TGCGCCAGCAGCCAAATTAGCGGGAGGGCCTCGGATGAGCAGTTCTTC

j_call: TRBJ2-2
d_call: NA
clone_size: NA
v_call: TRBV5-1
cdr3_aa: CASSLGGTGELFF
cdr3_nt: TGCGCCAGCAGTCTGGGGGGAACCGGGGAGCTGTTTTTT

j_call: TRBJ1-1
d_call: NA
clone_size: NA
v_call: TRBV19
cdr3_aa: CASGDWSVNTEAFF
cdr3_nt: TGTGCCAGCGGGGACTGGAGCGTGAACACTGAAGCTTTCTTT

j_call: TRBJ1-2
d_call: NA
clone_size: few
v_call: TRBV12-3/TRBV12-4
cdr3_aa: CASSFYRYGYTF
cdr3_nt: TGTGCCAGCAGTTTTTACCGGTATGGCTACACCTTC

j_call: TRBJ2-2
d_call: TRBD2
clone_size: NA
v_call: TRBV6-2/TRBV6-3
cdr3_aa: CASSYSPGLEIYTGELFF
cdr3_nt: TGTGCCAGCAGTTACTCGCCGGGACTAGAGATATACACCGGGGAGCTGTTTTTT

j_call: TRBJ2-5
d_call: TRBD2
clone_size: NA
v_call: TRBV4-3
cdr3_aa: CASSQARAGGFQETQYF
cdr3_nt: TGCGCCAGCAGCCAAGCCCGCGCGGGAGGGTTTCAAGAGACCCAGTACTTC

j_call: TRBJ1-2
d_call: TRBD1
clone_size: NA
v_call: TRBV7-3
cdr3_aa: CASSLMRGHGYTF
cdr3_nt: TGTGCCAGCAGCTTAATGAGGGGGCATGGCTACACCTTC

j_call: TRBJ2-1
d_call: NA
clone_size: NA
v_call: TRBV9
cdr3_aa: CASSVYNGDQFF
cdr3_nt: TGTGCCAGCAGCGTATATAACGGAGATCAGTTCTTC

j_call: TRBJ2-1
d_call: TRBD2
clone_size: NA
v_call: TRBV19
cdr3_aa: CASSSPLAGEYNEQFF
cdr3_nt: TGTGCCAGTAGTTCCCCCCTAGCGGGCGAATACAATGAGCAGTTCTTC

j_call: TRBJ1-1
d_call: NA
clone_size: NA
v_call: TRBV6-6
cdr3_aa: CASSYGHPENTEAFF
cdr3_nt: TGTGCCAGCAGTTACGGCCACCCCGAGAACACTGAAGCTTTCTTT

j_call: TRBJ1-3
d_call: NA
clone_size: NA
v_call: TRBV11-2
cdr3_aa: CASSLEQSSGNTIYF
cdr3_nt: TGTGCCAGCAGCTTAGAACAGAGCTCTGGAAACACCATATATTTT

j_call: TRBJ2-3
d_call: TRBD1
clone_size: NA
v_call: TRBV9
cdr3_aa: CASSVGAGGLDTQYF
cdr3_nt: TGTGCCAGCAGCGTAGGTGCAGGGGGCCTGGATACGCAGTATTTT

j_call: TRBJ2-7
d_call: TRBD1
clone_size: NA
v_call: TRBV6-5
cdr3_aa: CASLPGQGAHEQYF
cdr3_nt: TGTGCCAGCCTGCCGGGGCAGGGGGCCCACGAGCAGTACTTC

j_call: TRBJ2-3
d_call: TRBD2
clone_size: NA
v_call: TRBV7-2
cdr3_aa: CASSLQGRGDTQYF
cdr3_nt: TGTGCCAGCAGCCTGCAAGGGAGGGGAGATACGCAGTATTTT

j_call: TRBJ2-7
d_call: NA
clone_size: NA
v_call: TRBV2
cdr3_aa: CAVAGTQGYEQYF
cdr3_nt: TGTGCCGTCGCAGGGACACAAGGCTACGAGCAGTACTTC